The rows below give T cell receptor beta chains drawn from one sample of a study of technical replicates of blood from a few donors. Libraries were prepared by immunoSEQ multiplex PCR; TCRdb keeps only in-frame clonotypes and omits some of them. The table lists about 72,000 clones, 95% to 96% of them singletons. Source material: T cells isolated from PBMCs. The receptor set was obtained from a human donor in good health. Each CDR3 is given with its conserved first and last residue. A D gene is named only where the DNA matches it firmly. Rows may omit the clone size; those that give it use once, few, many or a size class.

TGTGCCAGCAGTTTCGATTTTAGCGGGAGGGGTGGCTGGGAGACCCAGTACTTC CASSFDFSGRGGWETQYF TRBJ2-5 TRBD2 . TRBV28
TGCGCCAGCAGCCAAATAGGCCTACAGGATAGGAGCTCTGGAAACACCATATATTTT CASSQIGLQDRSSGNTIYF TRBJ1-3 . . TRBV4-1
TGTGCCAGCAGCTTGGGGCAGCTAGCCTACGAGCAGTACTTC CASSLGQLAYEQYF TRBJ2-7 . . TRBV5-4
TGCGCCAGCAGCCAATCCACTAGCGGGAGTCTCTATGAGCAGTTCTTC CASSQSTSGSLYEQFF TRBJ2-1 TRBD2 . TRBV4-1
TGCGCCAGCAGCCAAGTACAGGGGGACTATGGCTACACCTTC CASSQVQGDYGYTF TRBJ1-2 TRBD1 . TRBV4-1
TGCGCCAGCAGCTTGGGACAGGGGGGAGAGACCCAGTACTTC CASSLGQGGETQYF TRBJ2-5 TRBD1 . TRBV5-1
TGTGCCAGCAGCTCCCCGGGACAGGGAAATACTGAAGCTTTCTTT CASSSPGQGNTEAFF TRBJ1-1 TRBD1 . TRBV11-3
TGTGCCTGGATGTTAGCAAATTCCCATGAGCAGTTCTTC CAWMLANSHEQFF TRBJ2-1 . . TRBV30
TGTGCCAGCAGTGTTCAGGGAGGACAGCCCCAGCATTTT CASSVQGGQPQHF TRBJ1-5 . . TRBV6-5
TGCGCCAGCAGTCGGACAGGTTCCCTCACCCAGCATTTT CASSRTGSLTQHF TRBJ1-5 TRBD1 . TRBV4-1
TGTGCCAGCGGATATAACGGGGGGTCGGCTTTCTTT CASGYNGGSAFF TRBJ1-1 . . TRBV27
TGTGCCAGCAGTCCACAGGGGGCAATGGGTGAAAAACTGTTTTTT CASSPQGAMGEKLFF TRBJ1-4 TRBD1 . TRBV6-1
TGTGCCAGCAGCGTAGTAACAGCAGATACGCAGTATTTT CASSVVTADTQYF TRBJ2-3 . . TRBV9
TGTGCCTGGAGTGTACGACTGGACACTGAAGCTTTCTTT CAWSVRLDTEAFF TRBJ1-1 . . TRBV30
TGTGCCAGCAGCCAGATACCAAGCAACGGACAGGCCGCGGATCAGCCCCAGCATTTT CASSQIPSNGQAADQPQHF TRBJ1-5 TRBD1 . TRBV7-8
TGCGCCAGCAGCCATAGACAGGGCTTACCGCCTGAAGCTTTCTTT CASSHRQGLPPEAFF TRBJ1-1 TRBD1 . TRBV5-1
TGTGCCAGCAGCTTATATACAGGGGCGAGTTTGTACGAGCAGTACTTC CASSLYTGASLYEQYF TRBJ2-7 TRBD1 . TRBV5-6
TGTGCCAGCAGCCCGGCTGGGACTAGCGGGGGCCCTGAGGAGACCCAGTACTTC CASSPAGTSGGPEETQYF TRBJ2-5 TRBD2 . TRBV11-1
TGTGCCAGCAGCTTAATAACAGGCTGGGGCGAGCAGTACTTC CASSLITGWGEQYF TRBJ2-7 . . TRBV11-2
TGTGCCAGCAGTTACACAGGGCGGTTCACTGAAGCTTTCTTT CASSYTGRFTEAFF TRBJ1-1 . . TRBV6-5
TGTGCCAGCAGCTTGGGCAGGGCCTACGAGCAGTACTTC CASSLGRAYEQYF TRBJ2-7 . once TRBV5-4
TGCAGTGCCAAGCGGGGGAAGCAGTTCTTC CSAKRGKQFF TRBJ2-1 TRBD2 . TRBV20-1
TGTGCCAGTCGTTCGTATAGCAATCAGCCCCAGCATTTT CASRSYSNQPQHF TRBJ1-5 . . TRBV5-4
TGTGCCAGCAGCTGGGGAAGGACAGGCTCTCGTGGCTACACCTTC CASSWGRTGSRGYTF TRBJ1-2 TRBD1 . TRBV28
TGTGCCATCAGCACCAACCGGGACAGAACTCGAATGTTGTCCTACGAGCAGTACTTC CAISTNRDRTRMLSYEQYF TRBJ2-7 TRBD1 . TRBV10-3
TGTGCCAGCAGCAGGGCAGACGTGGGATCCTACGAGCAGTACTTC CASSRADVGSYEQYF TRBJ2-7 . . TRBV2
TGTGCCACCAGCAGCACAGGGGGTGTTAATGAAAAACTGTTTTTT CATSSTGGVNEKLFF TRBJ1-4 TRBD1 . TRBV15
TGCGCCAGCAGTGATCCAATACAGGGCACAGATACGCAGTATTTT CASSDPIQGTDTQYF TRBJ2-3 . once TRBV10-1
TGTGCCAGCAGTTACCGAGGCCCTAACTCCTACAATGAGCAGTTCTTC CASSYRGPNSYNEQFF TRBJ2-1 . . TRBV6-5
TGTGCCAGCAGTTACGACAGGGTCAAAAACATTCAGTACTTC CASSYDRVKNIQYF TRBJ2-4 TRBD1 . TRBV7-9
TGTGCCAGCTCACCTTCAGGTAGCAGGGGGAACACTGAAGCTTTCTTT CASSPSGSRGNTEAFF TRBJ1-1 . . TRBV18
TGTGCCAGCAGTTTCTCCGAGGGCGTCCTGACTTTC CASSFSEGVLTF TRBJ2-6 . . TRBV28
TGTGCCAGCAGCCAAGATCATCAGCGGTCCTCCTACGAGCAGTACTTC CASSQDHQRSSYEQYF TRBJ2-7 . . TRBV4-2
TGTGCCAGCAGCCGACAGGGCAGGTGGTTTAGGAACACTGAAGCTTTCTTT CASSRQGRWFRNTEAFF TRBJ1-1 TRBD1 . TRBV28
TGTGCCAGCAGTTACTCCGGGACAGGCACAGATACGCAGTATTTT CASSYSGTGTDTQYF TRBJ2-3 TRBD1 once TRBV6-5
TGTGCCACCAGCAGAGAGTCCGGTTACGAGCAGTACTTC CATSRESGYEQYF TRBJ2-7 . . TRBV15
TGTGCTAGTGGTCGCGGGGGGGGCTATGGCTACACCTTC CASGRGGGYGYTF TRBJ1-2 . . TRBV12-5
TGTGCCACCCAAAAAGGGGCAGGGGGCTACTACGAGCAGTACTTC CATQKGAGGYYEQYF TRBJ2-7 TRBD1 . TRBV25-1
TGTGCCAGCAGTTGGGACAGCCTAGCAAATTCACCCCTCCACTTT CASSWDSLANSPLHF TRBJ1-6 TRBD1 . TRBV6-1
TGCGCCAGCAGCTTGGGACTAGCGAATACCTACGAGCAGTACTTC CASSLGLANTYEQYF TRBJ2-7 TRBD2 once TRBV5-1
TGTGCCAGCACCTCCGACTCCAGCGGGAGCTCTAATGAGCAGTTCTTC CASTSDSSGSSNEQFF TRBJ2-1 TRBD2 . TRBV7-9
TGTGCCAGCTCACCTGGTAGGGGAGAGACCCAGTACTTC CASSPGRGETQYF TRBJ2-5 . . TRBV18
TGTGCCAGCAGTGCCGGGACTAGCACCGGGGAGCTGTTTTTT CASSAGTSTGELFF TRBJ2-2 TRBD2 . TRBV27